The clone carrying this T cell receptor (beta chain) was seen a handful of times. The antigen is not known. The primer mix had 60 Vbeta and 13 Jbeta primers. Some clones are missing from TCRdb's copy, which holds only in-frame ones; the method was immunoSEQ multiplex PCR. The data show almost 200,000 clones, with 70% to 80% seen just once and around 0.4% held by the top ten. The sample belongs to a study of cytomegalovirus exposure and HLA in healthy donors. There are 15 residues in the CDR3. Germline V CDR1 and CDR2: MNHEY, SVGAGI. V lost 5 bases and J lost 7; bases outside the gene matches: 7. Findings of the study overall: Earlier results showed most TCR beta V segments being productive about 87% or about 30% of the time. Overall, some 160 TCR beta chains were annotated as cytomegalovirus-associated.

The sequence derives from a male donor in good health and CMV-seropositive. The V call is TRBV6-5, the J call TRBJ2-1; TRBD2 agrees at 11 bases. The specimen was PBMCs. The CDR3 sequence: CASSPGASGGNEQFF. Written as DNA, the CDR3 is TGTGCCAGCAGTCCCGGTGCTAGCGGGGGGAATGAGCAGTTCTTC.